The source of this T cell receptor beta chain is a study of cytomegalovirus exposure and HLA in healthy donors. Amplification used 60 Vbeta primers and 13 Jbeta primers. Produced via immunoSEQ multiplex PCR; TCRdb's table is partial and in-frame only. Of some 100,000 clones in the sample, roughly 76% were seen once. The CDR3 loop spans 17 amino acids. Deletions cut 6 bases from V and 1 base from J, with 22 bases between. From germline, CDR1 is ENHRY and CDR2 SYGVKD. Sequenced sample: PBMCs. The chain recombines TRBV10-3 with TRBJ2-7, with D possibly TRBD2 on 7 matching bases. This TCR was recovered from a woman in her forties in good health and CMV-seropositive. CDR3 DNA sequence: TGTGCCATCAGCGCGGTAGGGGGGGAGGCTGGTTCCTACGAGCAGTACTTC. It specifies CAISAVGGEAGSYEQYF.